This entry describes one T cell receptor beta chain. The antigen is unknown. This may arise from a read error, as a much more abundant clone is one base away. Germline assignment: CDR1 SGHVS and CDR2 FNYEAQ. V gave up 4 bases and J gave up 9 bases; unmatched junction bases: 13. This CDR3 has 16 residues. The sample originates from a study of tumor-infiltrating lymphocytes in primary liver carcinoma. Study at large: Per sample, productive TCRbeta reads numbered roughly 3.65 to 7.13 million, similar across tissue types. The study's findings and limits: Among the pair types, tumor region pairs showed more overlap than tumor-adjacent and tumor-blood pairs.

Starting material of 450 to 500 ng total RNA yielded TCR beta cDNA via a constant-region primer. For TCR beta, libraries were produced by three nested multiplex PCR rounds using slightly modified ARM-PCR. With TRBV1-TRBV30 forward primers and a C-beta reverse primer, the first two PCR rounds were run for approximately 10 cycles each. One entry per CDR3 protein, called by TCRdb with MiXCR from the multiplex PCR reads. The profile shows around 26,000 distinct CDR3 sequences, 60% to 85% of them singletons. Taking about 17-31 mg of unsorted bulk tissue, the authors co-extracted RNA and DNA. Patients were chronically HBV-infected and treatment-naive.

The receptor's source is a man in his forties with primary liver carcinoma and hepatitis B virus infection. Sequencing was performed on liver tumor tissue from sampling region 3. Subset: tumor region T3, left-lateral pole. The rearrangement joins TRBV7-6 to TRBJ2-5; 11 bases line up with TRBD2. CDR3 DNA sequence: TGTGCCAGCAGCTCGCTAGCGGGAGGCCCCCTCAAGGCCCAGTACTTC. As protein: CASSSLAGGPLKAQYF.